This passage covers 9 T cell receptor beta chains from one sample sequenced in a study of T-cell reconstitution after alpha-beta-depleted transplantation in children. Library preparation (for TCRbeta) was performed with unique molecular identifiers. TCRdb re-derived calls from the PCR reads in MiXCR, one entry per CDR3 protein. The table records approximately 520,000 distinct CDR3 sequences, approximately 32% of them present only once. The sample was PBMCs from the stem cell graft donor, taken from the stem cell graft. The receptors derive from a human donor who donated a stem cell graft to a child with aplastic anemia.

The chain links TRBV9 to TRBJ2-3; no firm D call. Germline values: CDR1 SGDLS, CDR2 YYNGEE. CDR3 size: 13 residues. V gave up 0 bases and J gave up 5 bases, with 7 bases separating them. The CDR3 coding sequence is TGTGCCAGCAGCGTAGAGTGGCTAGATACGCAGTATTTT. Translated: CASSVEWLDTQYF.

The CDR3, as DNA: TGCGCCAGCAGCCCCCGGGGGGGACATCAGTACTTC. Its protein product is CASSPRGGHQYF. This chain links TRBV5-1 with TRBJ2-4, with 8 bases fitting TRBD2. Germline assignment: CDR1 SGHRS and CDR2 YFSETQ. CDR3 length: 12 amino acids. The ends lost 4 bases at V and 12 bases at J; junction bases unmatched: 6.

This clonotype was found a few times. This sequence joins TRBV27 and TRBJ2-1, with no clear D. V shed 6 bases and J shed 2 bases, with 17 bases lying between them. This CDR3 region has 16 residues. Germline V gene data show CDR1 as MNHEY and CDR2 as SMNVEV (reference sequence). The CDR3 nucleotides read TGTGCCAGCAGCCCCCGATCGGCGGTTCCCTACAATGAGCAGTTCTTC. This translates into CASSPRSAVPYNEQFF.

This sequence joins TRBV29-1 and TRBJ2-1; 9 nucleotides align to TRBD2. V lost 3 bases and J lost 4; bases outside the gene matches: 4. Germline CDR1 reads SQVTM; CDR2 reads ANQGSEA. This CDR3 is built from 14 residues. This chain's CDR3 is CSVDIAGAYNEQFF. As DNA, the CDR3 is TGCAGCGTTGACATAGCGGGGGCGTACAATGAGCAGTTCTTC.

The CDR3 sequence is CSVEFRTGGAPDTQYF. As DNA, the CDR3 is TGCAGCGTTGAATTCCGGACAGGGGGCGCCCCAGATACGCAGTATTTT. The chain is built from TRBV29-1 and TRBJ2-3, with 11 bases matching TRBD1. Germline values: CDR1 SQVTM, CDR2 ANQGSEA. The CDR3 runs 16 residues. V shed 2 bases, J shed 4 bases, and the junction held 8 bases outside the gene matches.

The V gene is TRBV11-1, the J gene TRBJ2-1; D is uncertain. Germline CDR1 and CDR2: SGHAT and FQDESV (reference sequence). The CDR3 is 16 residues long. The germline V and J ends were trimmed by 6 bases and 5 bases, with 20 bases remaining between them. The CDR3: CASRYRGQLWDNEQFF. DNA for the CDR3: TGTGCCAGCAGATACAGAGGTCAGCTCTGGGACAATGAGCAGTTCTTC.

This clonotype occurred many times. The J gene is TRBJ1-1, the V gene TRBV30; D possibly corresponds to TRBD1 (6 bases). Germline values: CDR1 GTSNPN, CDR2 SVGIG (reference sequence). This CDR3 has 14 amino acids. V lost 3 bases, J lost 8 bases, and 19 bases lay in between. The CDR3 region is CAWRTRAGGREAFF. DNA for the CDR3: TGTGCCTGGAGGACCAGGGCTGGGGGCCGCGAAGCTTTCTTT.

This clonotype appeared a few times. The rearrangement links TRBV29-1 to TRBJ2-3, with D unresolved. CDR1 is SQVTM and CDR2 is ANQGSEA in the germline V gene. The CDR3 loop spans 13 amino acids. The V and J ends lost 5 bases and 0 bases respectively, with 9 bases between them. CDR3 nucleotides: TGCAGCGTTAGCGCGACTAGCACAGATACGCAGTATTTT. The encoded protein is CSVSATSTDTQYF.

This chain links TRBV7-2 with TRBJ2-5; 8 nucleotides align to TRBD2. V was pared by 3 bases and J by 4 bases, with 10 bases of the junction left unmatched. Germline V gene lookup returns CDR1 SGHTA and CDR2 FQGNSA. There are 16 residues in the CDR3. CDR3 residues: CASSFPVAGFRETQYF. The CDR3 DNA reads TGTGCCAGCAGCTTTCCGGTAGCGGGATTTCGAGAGACCCAGTACTTC.